A selection of T cell receptor beta chains follows, all from one sample in a study of control samples from healthy donors and cancer patients. Some clones are missing from TCRdb's copy, which holds only in-frame ones; the method was immunoSEQ multiplex PCR. The sample lists about 89,000 clones; roughly 86% were seen once. The sample comprised blood. These receptor sequences come from a man aged 25 to 40 in good health. Each CDR3 is given with its conserved first and last residue. Each record gives: D gene, V gene, clone size, J gene, CDR3 protein, CDR3 DNA. D genes are given only for firm matches. Only some rows state a clone size, as once, few, many or a class for expanded clones.

TRBD1	TRBV29-1	-	TRBJ2-1	CSVPPGQGYNEQFF	TGCAGCGTTCCACCGGGACAGGGATACAATGAGCAGTTCTTC
-	TRBV19	-	TRBJ2-6	CASTTYTSGANVLTF	TGTGCCAGTACGACTTACACCTCTGGGGCCAACGTCCTGACTTTC
-	TRBV18	-	TRBJ2-1	CASSPAGAFGNEQFF	TGTGCCAGCTCACCGGCGGGGGCGTTCGGAAATGAGCAGTTCTTC
-	TRBV6-5	-	TRBJ1-1	CASRERGNTEAFF	TGTGCCAGTAGGGAGCGAGGGAACACTGAAGCTTTCTTT
-	TRBV19	-	TRBJ1-2	CASSINSYGYTF	TGTGCCAGTAGTATCAACTCCTATGGCTACACCTTC
TRBD2	TRBV4-1	once	TRBJ2-1	CASSQEGLAAYNEQFF	TGCGCCAGCAGCCAAGAGGGACTAGCGGCGTACAATGAGCAGTTCTTC
TRBD1	TRBV25-1	-	TRBJ1-5	CASSDRQGAGNQPQHF	TGTGCCAGCAGTGACCGACAGGGGGCTGGAAATCAGCCCCAGCATTTT
-	TRBV1	-	TRBJ2-5	CTSSQDPLRTSGGACETQYF	TGCACCAGCAGCCAAGATCCACTCAGGACTAGCGGGGGGGCCTGTGAGACCCAGTACTTC
TRBD2	TRBV5-4	-	TRBJ2-1	CASSSPAGGGAPNEQFF	TGTGCCAGCAGCTCCCCTGCGGGCGGGGGGGCCCCCAATGAGCAGTTCTTC
TRBD1	TRBV6-5	-	TRBJ1-2	CASSYAGTGYGYTF	TGTGCCAGCAGTTACGCCGGGACAGGGTATGGCTACACCTTC
TRBD1	TRBV28	-	TRBJ2-7	CASSPPDRGGYEQYF	TGTGCCAGCAGCCCACCGGACAGGGGAGGTTACGAGCAGTACTTC